The 22 T cell receptor beta chains in this list originate from one sample, sequenced in a study of T cell repertoires in cytomegalovirus infection (dated by TCRdb to between 2017 and 2020). The run used an Illumina HiSeq 1500. TCRdb reworked the public reads: Q25 trimming with fastp, MiXCR clone assembly, productive beta chains retained. Every CDR3 protein is listed once, alongside the most common genes and DNA of its rows. The sample yields about 180,000 distinct CDR3 sequences; around an eighth were counted once. The ten top clones hold roughly 27% of the sample. The specimen sequenced was PBMCs. The source of these receptors is a human donor in good health (CMV status not recorded). Some clones in this sample may be carry-over from other donors' samples.

This clonotype was detected many times. The chain carries TRBV7-2 and TRBJ1-5; D remains unclear. Germline V gene lookup returns CDR1 SGHTA and CDR2 FQGNSA. The CDR3 totals 13 residues. Trimming removed 1 base from V and 5 bases from J, with 6 bases in between. For the CDR3, the DNA is TGTGCCAGCAGCTTAGGCTCTCATCAGCCCCAGCATTTT. The encoded protein is CASSLGSHQPQHF.

A few counts support this clonotype. V usage is TRBV10-3 and J usage is TRBJ1-2; possibly TRBD1 for D (5 bases). V was cut by 5 bases and J by 6 bases, with 16 bases left in between. This CDR3 is 14 amino acids long. Germline V gene data show CDR1 as ENHRY and CDR2 as SYGVKD. As DNA, the CDR3 is TGTGCCATCAGTCCCGGTGGGGGAACGGATGGCTACACCTTC. It codes for CAISPGGGTDGYTF.

A word on this clonotype: A junction end diverges from the germline sequence, so it may reflect a read error. This rearrangement joins TRBV20-1 to TRBJ1-4; TRBD1 agrees at 8 bases. The CDR3 length is 13 residues. Germline V gene data show CDR1 as DFQATT and CDR2 as SNEGSKA (reference sequence). CDR3 nucleotide sequence: TGCAGTGCTACACGGACAGGGAGGGGAAAAACTGTTTTT. Amino acid sequence: CSATRTGRGKTVF.

With regard to this clonotype: A much more abundant neighbour one base away suggests this may be a read error. The V call is TRBV28, the J call TRBJ1-3; the D is unclear. CDR1 is MDHEN and CDR2 is SYDVKM in the germline V gene. This CDR3 is 14 amino acids long. CDR3 bases: TGTGCCAGCAGTTTACAGGTCTCTGGAAACACCGTATATTTT. As protein: CASSLQVSGNTVYF. Variable domain in full (rest from reference TRBV28 and TRBJ1-3): DVKVTQSSRYLVKRTGEKVFLECVQDMDHENMFWYRQDPGLGLRLIYFSYDVKMKEKGDIPEGYSVSREKKERFSLILESASTNQTSMYLCASSLQVSGNTVYFGEGSWLTVV.

In its sample, this clonotype was seen many times. This rearrangement joins TRBV7-2 to TRBJ2-1; TRBD1 matches at 7 bases. CDR1 and CDR2 from the germline V gene are SGHTA and FQGNSA. This CDR3 spans 14 amino acids. J gave up 2 bases and V 4 bases, and 2 bases lay outside the gene matches. CDR3 in amino acids: CASSYRGAYNEQFF. CDR3 coding DNA: TGTGCCAGCAGCTACAGGGGCGCCTACAATGAGCAGTTCTTC.

This chain links TRBV12-3 or TRBV12-4 with TRBJ1-1; tentatively, D is TRBD1 (5 bases). The CDR3 covers 13 residues. V lost 5 bases to trimming and J lost 7 bases, with 14 bases between them. The CDR3 bases are TGTGCCAGCAGTCGGGGGGGGGAACTTGAAGCTTTCTTT. Encoded protein: CASSRGGELEAFF.

This clonotype showed up just a few times. CDR3 coding DNA: TGTGCCTGGGCCGGCAAGTATGGTTCGGGAAGAAAAGAGCAGTACTTC. Its translation: CAWAGKYGSGRKEQYF. The rearrangement links TRBV30 to TRBJ2-7, with a possible D match to TRBD2 (5 bases). V lost 5 bases to trimming and J lost 7 bases, with 27 bases between them. The CDR3 consists of 16 residues. CDR1 and CDR2 from the germline V gene are GTSNPN and SVGIG (reference sequence).

This clonotype has a single count. Possible read error: a much larger clone is one base away. This chain joins TRBV7-8 and TRBJ2-1; D is uncertain. The germline gives CDR1 SGHVS, CDR2 FQNEAQ. The CDR3 runs 15 residues. Between the trimmed V and J ends, which lost 7 bases and 4 bases, there was a span of 17 bases. Here the CDR3 reads CASILGPMEYNEQFF. Written as DNA, the CDR3 is TGTGCCAGCATCCTAGGACCTATGGAATACAATGAGCAGTTCTTC.

Comments on this clonotype: The germline gene is not matched at one end of the junction; a read error may be the cause. The gene calls are TRBV29-1 and TRBJ1-2; D unclear. The germline gives CDR1 SQVTM, CDR2 ANQGSEA. This CDR3 comprises 12 residues. For the CDR3, the DNA is TGCAGCTTTGAGGAGAGGAACTATGGCTACACCTTC. It specifies CSFEERNYGYTF.

At least ten counts were recorded for this clonotype. The gene calls are TRBV7-8 and TRBJ2-5; 13 bases agree with TRBD2. The CDR3 is made up of 16 amino acids. Germline CDR1 and CDR2: SGHVS and FQNEAQ. The trim removed 5 bases at V and 6 bases at J, leaving 9 bases unmatched. The CDR3 DNA is TGTGCCAGCAGCCTTTCCGGGACTAGCGGGGAACAGACCCAGTACTTC. It yields the protein CASSLSGTSGEQTQYF.

The sample holds many counts of this clonotype. The V gene is TRBV7-6, the J gene TRBJ2-1; tentatively, D is TRBD2 (6 bases). The CDR3 totals 13 residues. The ends were cut back, 5 bases at V and 5 bases at J, with 10 bases in the middle. Germline V gene lookup returns CDR1 SGHVS and CDR2 FNYEAQ. The CDR3 region is CASSTLADNEQFF. The CDR3 DNA sequence: TGTGCCAGCAGCACCTTAGCGGACAATGAGCAGTTCTTC.

This clonotype showed up many times. The chain has TRBV27 and TRBJ2-2; 10 bases align to TRBD1. Germline loops: CDR1 MNHEY, CDR2 SMNVEV (reference sequence). This CDR3 has 16 residues. Trimming at V came to 6 bases and at J to 5 bases, leaving 9 bases not matched to a gene. The CDR3 reads CASSVFRDRGTGELFF. Written as DNA, the CDR3 is TGTGCCAGCAGCGTTTTCCGGGACAGGGGTACCGGGGAGCTGTTTTTT.

This clonotype was picked up many times. The rearrangement joins TRBV7-2 to TRBJ2-7; 8 bases map to TRBD2. Germline V gene lookup returns CDR1 SGHTA and CDR2 FQGNSA. The ends lost 4 bases at V and 6 bases at J; junction bases unmatched: 14. The CDR3 is made up of 16 amino acids. CDR3 protein: CASSSPAGARPLEQYF. The CDR3 coding sequence is TGTGCCAGCAGCTCCCCAGCGGGAGCGCGGCCGCTCGAGCAGTACTTC.

This clonotype was found many times. This sequence joins TRBV4-1 and TRBJ1-5, with unresolved D. Germline V gene sequence: CDR1 MGHRA, CDR2 YSYEKL. The CDR3 sequence is 13 residues long. Trimming removed 4 bases at V and 7 bases at J, with 11 bases between. In DNA, the CDR3 is TGCGCCAGCAGCCCCCCCAGCGGCCAGCCCCAGCATTTT. As protein: CASSPPSGQPQHF.

In this sample, this clonotype turned up many times. At one end the junction does not follow the germline gene, possibly because of a read error. The gene calls are TRBV11-2 and TRBJ2-1; D remains ambiguous. The CDR3 runs 12 residues. Germline lookup yields CDR1 SGHAT and CDR2 FQNNGV. CDR3 in DNA: TGTGCCAGCAGTTTAGCCTACAATGAGCAGTTCTTC. The encoded protein is CASSLAYNEQFF.

The chain has TRBV29-1 and TRBJ2-7; no clear D. The CDR3 has 15 residues. CDR1 is SQVTM, CDR2 ANQGSEA, per germline. Trimming removed 1 base at V and 0 bases at J, with 13 bases between. The CDR3 here is CSVEGRAANSYEQYF. The CDR3 nucleotides are TGCAGCGTTGAAGGTAGGGCGGCTAACTCCTACGAGCAGTACTTC.

The rearrangement joins TRBV27 to TRBJ1-2; D is ambiguous. V lost 5 bases, J lost 0 bases, and 10 bases lay in between. There are 14 residues in the CDR3. Germline V gives CDR1 MNHEY, CDR2 SMNVEV (reference sequence). CDR3 region: CASSPSLANYGYTF. CDR3 bases: TGTGCCAGCAGTCCCTCCTTAGCTAACTATGGCTACACCTTC.

At least ten counts were recorded for this clonotype. Here the CDR3 DNA reads TGCGCCAGCAGCCAGAGACTCGGGGGACAGGGGACAAAACTGTTTTTT. The encoded protein is CASSQRLGGQGTKLFF. The genes are TRBV4-1 and TRBJ1-4, with 10 positions matching TRBD1. Trimming removed 3 bases from V and 10 bases from J; junction bases left unmatched: 11. The length of the CDR3 is 16 residues. The V gene's germline CDR1 is MGHRA and CDR2 YSYEKL.

The V gene is TRBV29-1, the J gene TRBJ2-7, with 7 bases identical to TRBD2. Germline CDR1 and CDR2: SQVTM and ANQGSEA. Losses at the gene ends were 1 base for V and 12 bases for J; bases not matched to a gene: 6. This CDR3 comprises 11 residues. CDR3: CSVEGGGDRYF. The CDR3 bases are TGCAGCGTTGAAGGTGGGGGGGATCGGTACTTC.

As concerns this clonotype: With a much larger clone just one base away, this may be a read error. The V call is TRBV12-3 or TRBV12-4, the J call TRBJ2-2; tentative D call: TRBD1 (7 bases). This CDR3 has 17 amino acids. CDR3 loop: CASSLDLSGTATGGLFF. The CDR3 coding sequence is TGTGCCAGCAGTTTGGACCTTTCCGGGACAGCCACCGGGGGGCTGTTTTTT.

This clonotype was recorded many times. This chain connects TRBV27 to TRBJ2-1; 8 bases map to TRBD2. The CDR3 runs to 15 residues. The V gene end was trimmed by 6 bases and the J gene end by 2 bases; junction bases not matched to a gene: 6. Germline loops: CDR1 MNHEY, CDR2 SMNVEV (reference sequence). CDR3 bases: TGTGCCAGCAGCCCGGGACTAGAGCCCTACAATGAGCAGTTCTTC. Translation: CASSPGLEPYNEQFF.

The chain links TRBV20-1 to TRBJ2-1; D is ambiguous. CDR3 length: 15 residues. Trimming removed 1 base from V and 4 bases from J, with 14 bases in between. CDR1 is DFQATT and CDR2 is SNEGSKA in the germline V gene (reference sequence). Here the CDR3 DNA reads TGCAGTGCTAGAGTGTACTTAACAAATTACAATGAGCAGTTCTTC. Residues: CSARVYLTNYNEQFF.